Below, 22 T cell receptor beta chains from the same sample are listed, as sequenced in a study of blood T cell repertoires in COVID-19. The assay was immunoSEQ multiplex PCR, and TCRdb's table has in-frame clones only and misses some. The sample lists about 120,000 clones; roughly four fifths were seen once. What was sequenced was peripheral blood. The source is a human donor in a cohort sampled during active COVID-19.

This clone was recorded a few times. V gene TRBV18 combines with J gene TRBJ1-6; D unclear. CDR3 length: 15 amino acids. CDR1 is KGHSH, CDR2 LQKENI, per germline. The ends were cut back, 8 bases at V and 5 bases at J, with 16 bases in the middle. CDR3 amino acids: CASILEGGNNSPLHF. CDR3 DNA: TGTGCCAGCATACTCGAGGGCGGGAATAATTCACCCCTCCACTTT.

V usage is TRBV7-2 and J usage is TRBJ2-2; 10 bases match TRBD1. With V trimmed by 5 bases and J by 6 bases, 3 bases remained unmatched. There are 14 residues in the CDR3. CDR1 and CDR2 (germline): SGHTA, FQGNSA. DNA for the CDR3: TGTGCCAGCAGCGAGGGACAGGGGCCCGGGGAGCTGTTTTTT. It encodes CASSEGQGPGELFF.

The J gene is TRBJ2-3, the V gene TRBV7-9, with D perhaps TRBD1 (5 bases). V was shortened by 5 bases and J by 7 bases, with 19 bases between the two germline ends. The CDR3 runs to 15 residues. Germline values: CDR1 SEHNR, CDR2 FQNEAQ (reference sequence). CDR3 nucleotide sequence: TGTGCCAGCAGCCTGGGGCAAGGGTGGGGTCATACGCAGTATTTT. Translation gives CASSLGQGWGHTQYF. Variable domain in full (rest from reference TRBV7-9 and TRBJ2-3): DTGVSQNPRHKITKRGQNVTFRCDPISEHNRLYWYRQTLGQGPEFLTYFQNEAQLEKSRLLSDRFSAERPKGSFSTLEIQRTEQGDSAMYLCASSLGQGWGHTQYFGPGTRLTVL.

V gene TRBV7-2 combines with J gene TRBJ1-2, with D hard to call. Trimming stripped 6 bases from V and 4 bases from J, with 6 bases between. This CDR3 contains 11 residues. CDR1 and CDR2 (germline): SGHTA, FQGNSA. CDR3 nucleotides: TGTGCCAGCAGTCTCCTCTATGGCTACACCTTC. Protein: CASSLLYGYTF.

V gene TRBV11-1 combines with J gene TRBJ2-3; the match to TRBD2 covers 13 bases. CDR3 length: 15 residues. Trimming removed 5 bases from V and 6 bases from J; junction bases left unmatched: 5. CDR1 and CDR2 from the germline V gene are SGHAT and FQDESV (reference sequence). CDR3: CASSAPGLAGDTQYF. The DNA of the CDR3 is TGTGCCAGCAGCGCACCGGGACTAGCGGGGGATACGCAGTATTTT.

The gene calls are TRBV18 and TRBJ2-1; possibly TRBD1 for D (6 bases). Germline V gene lookup returns CDR1 KGHSH and CDR2 LQKENI. This CDR3 comprises 13 residues. V was pared by 4 bases and J by 9 bases, with 13 bases between. This CDR3 is CASSLEQGTEQFF. In DNA form, the CDR3 reads TGTGCCAGCTCACTAGAACAGGGTACTGAGCAGTTCTTC.

The V gene is TRBV12-3 or TRBV12-4, the J gene TRBJ2-3, with D uncertain. This CDR3 region has 12 residues. V was trimmed by 6 bases and J by 2 bases, leaving 6 bases between them. The CDR3 reads CASRASTDTQYF. CDR3 DNA sequence: TGTGCCAGCAGGGCCTCCACAGATACGCAGTATTTT.

The chain combines TRBV5-1 with TRBJ2-3, with 8 bases that match TRBD2. Germline assignment: CDR1 SGHRS and CDR2 YFSETQ. V lost 3 bases to trimming and J lost 4 bases; unmatched junction nucleotides: 7. The CDR3 contains 15 residues. CDR3 amino acids: CASSSKGGGPDTQYF. CDR3 coding DNA: TGCGCCAGCAGCTCCAAGGGCGGGGGGCCAGATACGCAGTATTTT.

The V gene is TRBV20-1, the J gene TRBJ2-7; D is undetermined. Looked up from germline, CDR1 is DFQATT and CDR2 is SNEGSKA (reference sequence). The CDR3 has 11 residues. Trimming pared 0 bases from V and 6 bases from J, leaving 6 bases between. In DNA, the CDR3 is TGCAGTGCTAGAGATTCGGTCGAGCAGTACTTC. This codes for CSARDSVEQYF.

V gene TRBV6-2 or TRBV6-3 combines with J gene TRBJ2-5, with TRBD2 identical over 8 bases. V was pared by 4 bases and J by 9 bases, with 10 bases of the junction left unmatched. Germline V CDR1 and CDR2: MNHEY, SVGEGT. The length of the CDR3 is 14 residues. The CDR3 DNA sequence: TGTGCCAGCAGTTCCGGGACTAGGGGAGTTTCCCAGTACTTC. It yields the protein CASSSGTRGVSQYF.

The chain uses TRBV5-6 and TRBJ2-3; 13 bases are a match to TRBD2. The CDR3 runs to 18 residues. The V segment lost 7 bases and the J segment 1 base; nucleotides outside the gene matches: 12. Germline V CDR1 and CDR2: SGHDT, YYEEEE. The CDR3 nucleotides read TGTGCCAGCTTAGGACTAGCGGGGGTTCTTGGCGGCACAGATACGCAGTATTTT. This sequence encodes CASLGLAGVLGGTDTQYF. The full variable domain, with the rest looked up from reference TRBV5-6 and TRBJ2-3, is DAGVTQSPTHLIKTRGQQVTLRCSPKSGHDTVSWYQQALGQGPQFIFQYYEEEERQRGNFPDRFSGHQFPNYSSELNVNALLLGDSALYLCASLGLAGVLGGTDTQYFGPGTRLTVL.

The J gene is TRBJ1-2, the V gene TRBV7-8, with 7 bases fitting TRBD1. This CDR3 is 15 amino acids long. CDR1 and CDR2 (germline): SGHVS, FQNEAQ. Trimming at V came to 0 bases and at J to 2 bases, leaving 3 bases not matched to a gene. The CDR3 is CASSLALTGNYGYTF. CDR3 bases: TGTGCCAGCAGCTTAGCCCTGACAGGGAACTATGGCTACACCTTC.

Only one count was recorded for this clone. The chain is built from TRBV5-1 and TRBJ1-3; a weak D match, TRBD1 (5 bases). Germline V gives CDR1 SGHRS, CDR2 YFSETQ. V was clipped by 1 base and J by 0 bases, with 5 bases between them. The length of the CDR3 is 14 residues. CDR3 amino acids: CASSLTGSGNTIYF. In DNA form, the CDR3 reads TGCGCCAGCAGCTTGACAGGCTCTGGAAACACCATATATTTT. The full variable domain, completed using reference TRBV5-1 and TRBJ1-3, is KAGVTQTPRYLIKTRGQQVTLSCSPISGHRSVSWYQQTPGQGLQFLFEYFSETQRNKGNFPGRFSGRQFSNSRSEMNVSTLELGDSALYLCASSLTGSGNTIYFGEGSWLTVV.

The genes are TRBV12-5 and TRBJ1-6, with TRBD1 as a possible D gene (6 bases). There are 16 residues in the CDR3. Trimming shortened V by 6 bases and J by 3 bases, and 15 bases separated the two germline ends. Germline V gene lookup returns CDR1 LGHNT and CDR2 FRNRAP. DNA for the CDR3: TGTGCTAGTGGGGGGGCTGGGAGTTTCTATAATTCACCCCTCCACTTT. It translates to CASGGAGSFYNSPLHF.

The chain joins TRBV7-9 to TRBJ2-2, with TRBD2 matching over 9 bases. V dropped 3 bases and J dropped 8; count of bases not matched to a gene: 7. This CDR3 has 15 amino acids. CDR1 and CDR2 (germline): SEHNR, FQNEAQ (reference sequence). The CDR3 DNA reads TGTGCCAGCAGCTTCTCCTCTAGCGGGGCAGGGGAGCTGTTTTTT. Translating gives CASSFSSSGAGELFF.

This clone was found a few times. The V call is TRBV7-4, the J call TRBJ1-5; 7 positions match TRBD1. CDR3 length: 14 amino acids. J was trimmed by 9 bases and V by 5 bases; bases with no gene match: 10. Germline values: CDR1 SGHVT, CDR2 SQSDAQ. CDR3: CASSPRDRSGPQHF. The DNA for the CDR3 is TGTGCCAGCAGCCCGAGGGACAGAAGTGGGCCCCAGCATTTT.

The sample holds a few counts of this clone. The chain combines TRBV7-9 with TRBJ2-6; 12 bases map to TRBD1. Germline assignment: CDR1 SEHNR and CDR2 FQNEAQ (reference sequence). Germline trimming cut 5 bases from V and 4 bases from J; bases unmatched to any gene: 12. The CDR3 extends over 19 amino acids. CDR3 sequence reads: CASSPRDRGLARGANVLTF. DNA of the CDR3: TGTGCCAGCAGCCCCCGGGACAGGGGGCTAGCGAGGGGGGCCAACGTCCTGACTTTC.

Here the CDR3 reads CASSLGSWTAEAFF. CDR3 bases: TGTGCCAGCAGCTTAGGCAGCTGGACAGCTGAAGCTTTCTTT. V is TRBV7-9 and J is TRBJ1-1; possibly TRBD1 for D (6 bases). The CDR3 extends over 14 amino acids. The V end lost 1 base, the J end lost 6 bases, and 12 bases lay between the germline ends. Germline CDR1 reads SEHNR; CDR2 reads FQNEAQ (reference sequence).

This clone came up once. V is TRBV5-1 and J is TRBJ2-1; 13 bases are a match to TRBD2. The CDR3 consists of 16 residues. Germline values: CDR1 SGHRS, CDR2 YFSETQ. J gave up 8 bases and V 4 bases, and 9 bases lay outside the gene matches. CDR3 region: CASSPGLAGANHEQFF. The DNA for the CDR3 is TGCGCCAGCAGCCCCGGACTAGCGGGGGCGAACCATGAGCAGTTCTTC.

The V call is TRBV18, the J call TRBJ1-5, with 7 nucleotides matching TRBD1. This CDR3 has 16 residues. The J segment lost 6 bases and the V segment lost 1 base, leaving 9 bases of the junction unmatched. Germline values: CDR1 KGHSH, CDR2 LQKENI. The CDR3 coding sequence is TGTGCCAGCTCACCACTACAGGGGAGTCTGGGTCAGCCCCAGCATTTT. Translated, it gives CASSPLQGSLGQPQHF.

The J gene is TRBJ2-5, the V gene TRBV10-1, with 8 positions matching TRBD2. The V gene's germline CDR1 is WNHNN and CDR2 SYGVQD (reference sequence). The CDR3 consists of 16 residues. V lost 0 bases, J lost 4 bases, and 7 bases stayed unmatched. The CDR3 reads CASSESTLAGRETQYF. The CDR3 DNA reads TGCGCCAGCAGTGAGTCGACGTTAGCGGGGCGAGAGACCCAGTACTTC.

The rearrangement uses TRBV24-1 and TRBJ1-2, with 7 positions matching TRBD1. This CDR3 region has 14 residues. Germline V gene sequence: CDR1 KGHDR, CDR2 SFDVKD. Trimming took 7 bases from V and 2 from J; bases not matched to a gene: 6. In nucleotides, the CDR3 is TGTGCCACCAGCCGCCAGGACAGGAACTATGGCTACACCTTC. This gives the protein CATSRQDRNYGYTF.